Each of the 21 T cell receptor beta chains below was sequenced from the same sample in a study of regulatory T cells in long-lasting Graves disease (dated by TCRdb to the early 2020s). The method behind the library was multiplex PCR. The reads were generated on an Illumina HiSeq 4000. iRepertoire HTBI primers and Arm-PCR amplification of CDR3 regions were used to construct TCR beta libraries. Starting from the raw public reads, TCRdb applied fastp trimming at Q25, assembled clones with MiXCR and retained in-frame beta chains. Rows are combined by CDR3 protein, so each entry shows the most common genes and DNA. The sample table lists a few hundred thousand distinct CDR3 sequences, 15% to 20% of them with a count of one. Around 20% of the sample lies in the top ten. Explained via the paper, the time point label denotes: newly diagnosed GD, antithyroid drugs for less than 3 months. For both TCR sequencing and RNA sequencing, RNA was extracted from PBMCs using TRIzol.

This sample also belongs to another study, concerning T cells in Graves' hyperthyroidism and ophthalmopathy.

The specimen was peripheral blood mononuclear cells (PBMCs), collected at new diagnosis, from a patient treated with antithyroid drugs. The origin of the receptors is a woman aged 18-35 years with Graves disease. Donor details come from another sample of the same person, matched by shared clones.

This clonotype has a count of ten or more. The chain is built from TRBV5-1 and TRBJ2-7; 9 bases agree with TRBD2. The CDR3 runs to 16 residues. Germline V gene sequence: CDR1 SGHRS, CDR2 YFSETQ. Germline trimming cut 2 bases from V and 0 bases from J; bases unmatched to any gene: 6. CDR3 loop: CASSLPRTSASYEQYF. The CDR3 DNA reads as TGCGCCAGCAGCTTACCCCGGACTAGCGCCTCCTACGAGCAGTACTTC.

The V and J genes are TRBV6-1 and TRBJ1-2; D might be TRBD1 (6 bases). There are 18 residues in the CDR3. Germline V gene data show CDR1 as MNHNS and CDR2 as SASEGT. Trimming removed 6 bases from V and 4 bases from J, with 27 bases in between. CDR3 bases: TGTGCCAGCAGAGACTCCGGGACAAGATCAATCCCCTTCTATGGCTACACCTTC. Amino acid sequence: CASRDSGTRSIPFYGYTF.

In this sample, this clonotype turned up many times. The chain carries TRBV5-1 and TRBJ2-7; D unresolved. With 0 bases removed from V and 7 bases from J, the gap between germline ends came to 8 bases. The CDR3 is made up of 12 amino acids. Germline CDR1 reads SGHRS; CDR2 reads YFSETQ. The CDR3 DNA reads as TGCGCCAGCAGCTTGGCCAATAGAGAGCAGTACTTC. Encoded protein: CASSLANREQYF.

This chain links TRBV3-1 with TRBJ2-5; maybe TRBD2 (5 bases). This CDR3 contains 15 residues. V dropped 2 bases and J dropped 5 bases, with 15 bases sitting between them. Germline assignment: CDR1 LGHDT and CDR2 YNNKEL (reference sequence). CDR3: CASSQWEPTRETQYF. CDR3 nucleotide sequence: TGTGCCAGCAGCCAATGGGAGCCTACTAGGGAGACCCAGTACTTC.

Concerning this clonotype itself: A far larger clone is just one base off, so this is likely a read error. The V call is TRBV12-3 or TRBV12-4, the J call TRBJ2-1, with 8 bases identical to TRBD2. The CDR3 has 16 amino acids. The CDR3 sequence is CASSLIGTRSYSEQFF. The CDR3 coding sequence is TGTGCCAGCAGTTTGATCGGGACTAGATCATACAGTGAGCAGTTCTTC.

The chain couples TRBV10-3 to TRBJ2-3; D not certain. This CDR3 spans 11 amino acids. Germline V CDR1 and CDR2: ENHRY, SYGVKD. V was shortened by 2 bases and J by 5 bases, with 2 bases between the two germline ends. The DNA for the CDR3 is TGTGCCATCAGTGAGGGAGATACGCAGTATTTT. As protein: CAISEGDTQYF.

This clonotype was recorded many times. J is TRBJ2-7 and V is TRBV6-1; 10 bases are shared with TRBD1. The trim removed 6 bases at V and 4 bases at J, leaving 9 bases unmatched. Germline assignment: CDR1 MNHNS and CDR2 SASEGT. This CDR3 comprises 15 residues. DNA of the CDR3: TGTGCCAGCAGCACTACACGGGACAGGGGATACGAGCAGTACTTC. This translates into CASSTTRDRGYEQYF.

The CDR3 reads CASSLSETNYEQYF. The CDR3 coding sequence is TGTGCCAGCAGTTTGTCCGAGACTAACTACGAGCAGTACTTC. This chain joins TRBV28 and TRBJ2-7, with D tentatively TRBD2 (5 bases). Looked up from germline, CDR1 is MDHEN and CDR2 is SYDVKM. With 3 bases removed from V and 3 bases from J, the gap between germline ends came to 12 bases. This CDR3 spans 14 amino acids.

This clonotype was counted between two and nine times. The CDR3 DNA reads TGTGCCAGCAGGCCCATCGGTTTGAGCAATCAGCCCCAGCATTTT. As protein: CASRPIGLSNQPQHF. The genes are TRBV27 and TRBJ1-5; no firm D call. The CDR3 runs to 15 residues. Germline V gene data show CDR1 as MNHEY and CDR2 as SMNVEV (reference sequence). V lost 6 bases, J lost 1 base, and 13 bases lay in between.

Many counts were recorded for this clonotype. The chain employs TRBV24-1 and TRBJ2-3; D call uncertain. Germline CDR1 reads KGHDR; CDR2 reads SFDVKD. The length of the CDR3 is 12 residues. V lost 4 bases, J lost 7 bases, and 8 bases lay in between. CDR3 amino acids: CATSDGRNTQYF. CDR3 sequence (DNA): TGTGCCACCAGTGACGGACGTAATACGCAGTATTTT.

There are many counts of this clonotype. V usage is TRBV5-1 and J usage is TRBJ1-2, with D uncertain. V was trimmed by 0 bases and J by 5 bases, leaving 20 bases between them. Per germline, CDR1 SGHRS and CDR2 YFSETQ. CDR3 size: 17 residues. The CDR3 DNA reads as TGCGCCAGCAGCTTGGAGCCCAGAGATCTTAGTATTTATGGCTACACCTTC. Its protein product is CASSLEPRDLSIYGYTF. Together with reference TRBV5-1 and TRBJ1-2, the CDR3 gives the full variable domain: KAGVTQTPRYLIKTRGQQVTLSCSPISGHRSVSWYQQTPGQGLQFLFEYFSETQRNKGNFPGRFSGRQFSNSRSEMNVSTLELGDSALYLCASSLEPRDLSIYGYTFGSGTRLTVV.

This clonotype was recorded at least ten times. V usage is TRBV2 and J usage is TRBJ1-5; TRBD1 is a possible D gene (6 bases). V lost 4 bases and J 5 bases, leaving 12 bases between the germline ends. This CDR3 region has 14 residues. CDR1 SNHLY and CDR2 FYNNEI come from the germline V gene. The CDR3, as DNA: TGTGCCAGCAGTGTGGACAGTAACCATCAGCCCCAGCATTTT. Its translation: CASSVDSNHQPQHF.

The chain links TRBV6-1 to TRBJ1-5; 9 nucleotides line up with TRBD1. CDR1 and CDR2 (germline): MNHNS, SASEGT. The junction had 7 bases not matched to a gene; V was cut back by 5 bases and J by 8 bases. The CDR3 is 14 residues long. The CDR3: CASSPGQGREPQHF. CDR3 nucleotide sequence: TGTGCCAGCAGTCCCGGACAGGGGAGGGAGCCCCAGCATTTT.

Comment on this clonotype: A read error may produce the germline difference seen at one junction end. V and J are TRBV7-7 and TRBJ1-4; possibly TRBD1 for D (5 bases). This CDR3 is built from 17 residues. CDR1 is SSHAT, CDR2 FNYEAQ, per germline (reference sequence). Written as DNA, the CDR3 is TGTGCTAGCAGCTTAGCTCCGGAGGCAGGGAGAGGCGAAAAACTGTTTTTT. This encodes CASSLAPEAGRGEKLFF.

This clonotype was counted at least ten times. The chain couples TRBV12-3 or TRBV12-4 to TRBJ2-7, with 8 bases fitting TRBD2. Trimming at V came to 5 bases and at J to 3 bases, leaving 12 bases not matched to a gene. The CDR3 loop spans 16 amino acids. The DNA of the CDR3 is TGTGCCAGCAGTCTCCCCCCGGGACTAGTTGGCTACGAGCAGTACTTC. Its protein is CASSLPPGLVGYEQYF.

This clonotype has more than one count but fewer than ten. The chain links TRBV5-1 to TRBJ1-1, with D hard to call. CDR3 length: 15 residues. Trimming stripped 0 bases from V and 0 bases from J, with 9 bases between. Germline V gives CDR1 SGHRS, CDR2 YFSETQ. Here the CDR3 DNA reads TGCGCCAGCAGCTTGGAGGGCATGATGAACACTGAAGCTTTCTTT. It translates to CASSLEGMMNTEAFF.

This clonotype was detected many times. The J gene is TRBJ2-3, the V gene TRBV12-3 or TRBV12-4; 7 nucleotides line up with TRBD1. The CDR3 is made up of 14 amino acids. Trimming at V came to 7 bases and at J to 0 bases, leaving 4 bases not matched to a gene. The CDR3: CASTKGASTDTQYF. The DNA of the CDR3 is TGTGCCAGCACCAAGGGGGCGAGCACAGATACGCAGTATTTT.

V gene TRBV29-1 combines with J gene TRBJ1-1; 7 bases are a match to TRBD1. Germline CDR1 and CDR2: SQVTM and ANQGSEA. The CDR3 has 12 amino acids. J gave up 4 bases and V 7 bases, and 6 bases lay outside the gene matches. The CDR3 protein is CSERGRFTEAFF. Here the CDR3 DNA reads TGCAGCGAAAGGGGGCGATTCACTGAAGCTTTCTTT. Complete variable domain (other parts from reference TRBV29-1 and TRBJ1-1): SAVISQKPSRDICQRGTSLTIQCQVDSQVTMMFWYRQQPGQSLTLIATANQGSEATYESGFVIDKFPISRPNLTFSTLTVSNMSPEDSSIYLCSERGRFTEAFFGQGTRLTVV.

This chain joins TRBV29-1 and TRBJ2-2; D possibly corresponds to TRBD1 (5 bases). This CDR3 is 14 amino acids long. Germline-derived CDR1 and CDR2 are SQVTM and ANQGSEA. Trimming stripped 2 bases from V and 0 bases from J, with 7 bases between. CDR3 sequence reads: CSVEKGSNTGELFF. The DNA for the CDR3 is TGCAGCGTTGAAAAGGGGTCGAACACCGGGGAGCTGTTTTTT.

The chain is built from TRBV29-1 and TRBJ1-1; TRBD1 might be the D (5 bases). Germline values: CDR1 SQVTM, CDR2 ANQGSEA. V was trimmed by 4 bases and J by 5 bases, leaving 8 bases between them. The CDR3 totals 11 residues. Here the CDR3 DNA reads TGCAGCGTTGGAGCAGGGACTGAAGCTTTCTTT. This sequence encodes CSVGAGTEAFF. The full variable domain, its missing parts supplied by reference TRBV29-1 and TRBJ1-1, is SAVISQKPSRDICQRGTSLTIQCQVDSQVTMMFWYRQQPGQSLTLIATANQGSEATYESGFVIDKFPISRPNLTFSTLTVSNMSPEDSSIYLCSVGAGTEAFFGQGTRLTVV.

This clonotype occurred many times. The germline gene is not matched at one end of the junction; a read error may be the cause. The chain combines TRBV6-2 or TRBV6-3 with TRBJ2-7; D possibly corresponds to TRBD1 (6 bases). The germline V gene has CDR1 MNHEY and CDR2 SVGEGT. The CDR3 totals 14 residues. CDR3 nucleotide sequence: TGTGTCAGCGCCGAAAGACAGGACACCTACGAGCAGTACTTC. It yields the protein CVSAERQDTYEQYF.